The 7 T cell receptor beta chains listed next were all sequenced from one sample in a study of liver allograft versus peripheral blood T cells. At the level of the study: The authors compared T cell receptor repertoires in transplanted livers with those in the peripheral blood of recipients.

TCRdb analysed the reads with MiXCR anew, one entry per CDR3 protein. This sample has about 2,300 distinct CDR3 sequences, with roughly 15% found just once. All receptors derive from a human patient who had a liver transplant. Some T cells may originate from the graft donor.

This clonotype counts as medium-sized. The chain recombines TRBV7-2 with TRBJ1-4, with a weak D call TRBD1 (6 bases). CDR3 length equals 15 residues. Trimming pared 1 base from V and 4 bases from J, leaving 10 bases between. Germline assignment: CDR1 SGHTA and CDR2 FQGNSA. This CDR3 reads CASSLDGTSNEKLFF. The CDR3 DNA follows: TGTGCCAGCAGCTTAGACGGGACAAGTAATGAAAAACTGTTTTTT.

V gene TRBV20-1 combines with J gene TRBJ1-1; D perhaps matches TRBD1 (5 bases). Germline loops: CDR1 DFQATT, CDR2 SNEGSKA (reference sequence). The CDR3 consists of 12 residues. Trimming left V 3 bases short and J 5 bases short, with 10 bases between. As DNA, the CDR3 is TGCAGTGCTAGTCGGGGGGGAACTGAAGCTTTCTTT. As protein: CSASRGGTEAFF.

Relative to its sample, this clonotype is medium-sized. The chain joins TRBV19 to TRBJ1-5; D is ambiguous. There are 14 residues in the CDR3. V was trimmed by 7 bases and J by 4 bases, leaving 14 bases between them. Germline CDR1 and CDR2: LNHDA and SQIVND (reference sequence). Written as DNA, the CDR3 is TGTGCCAGTACCCCGGACGGCCGAAATCAGCCCCAGCATTTT. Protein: CASTPDGRNQPQHF.

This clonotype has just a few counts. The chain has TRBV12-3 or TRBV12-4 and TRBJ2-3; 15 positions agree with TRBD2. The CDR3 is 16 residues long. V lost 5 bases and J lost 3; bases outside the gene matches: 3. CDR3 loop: CASSQGLAGGTDTQYF. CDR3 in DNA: TGTGCCAGCAGTCAAGGACTAGCGGGGGGGACAGATACGCAGTATTTT.

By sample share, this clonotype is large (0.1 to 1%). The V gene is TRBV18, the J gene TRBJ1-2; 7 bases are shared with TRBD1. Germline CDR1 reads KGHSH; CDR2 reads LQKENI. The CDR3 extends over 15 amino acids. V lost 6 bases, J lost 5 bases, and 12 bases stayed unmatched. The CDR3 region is CASSPGDRGPYGYTF. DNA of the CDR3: TGTGCCAGCTCCCCCGGTGATAGGGGGCCTTATGGCTACACCTTC.

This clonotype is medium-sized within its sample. Here the CDR3 DNA reads TGTGCCAGTAGTATAGGCGGTACAGTCCCCTACGAGCAGTACTTC. Amino acids: CASSIGGTVPYEQYF. The chain joins TRBV19 to TRBJ2-7; D unclear. This CDR3 contains 15 residues. Germline values: CDR1 LNHDA, CDR2 SQIVND (reference sequence). V was cut by 1 base and J by 2 bases, with 12 bases left in between.

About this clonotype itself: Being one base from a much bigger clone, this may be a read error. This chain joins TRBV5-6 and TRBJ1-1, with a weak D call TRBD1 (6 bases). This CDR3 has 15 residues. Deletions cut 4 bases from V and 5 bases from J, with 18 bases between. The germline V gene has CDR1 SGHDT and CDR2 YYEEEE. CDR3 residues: CASSRRGIGGTEAFF. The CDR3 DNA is TGTGCCAGCAGCCGTCGAGGGATAGGGGGAACTGAAGCTTTCTTT. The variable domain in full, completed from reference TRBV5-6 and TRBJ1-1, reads DAGVTQSPTHLIKTRGQQVTLRCSPKSGHDTVSWYQQALGQGPQFIFQYYEEEERQRGNFPDRFSGHQFPNYSSELNVNALLLGDSALYLCASSRRGIGGTEAFFGQGTRLTVV.